This entry features one T cell receptor beta chain sequence. An end of the junction differs from the germline gene, which may be a read error. Germline CDR1 is SSHAT and CDR2 is FNYEAQ (reference sequence). CDR3 size: 16 residues. These data are taken from a study of T cell responses to AZD1222 COVID-19 vaccine. Some clones are missing from TCRdb's copy, which holds only in-frame ones; the method was immunoSEQ multiplex PCR. The sample carries around 140,000 clones, under 95% recorded once. The sequencing used peripheral blood, collected 28 days after the second dose of the MenACWY control vaccine. The rearrangement joins TRBV7-7 to TRBJ2-5; possibly TRBD2 for D (6 bases). This receptor was identified in an adult who received the MenACWY meningococcal vaccine as a control. CDR3 loop: CASSFGGARDQETQYF. The CDR3 nucleotides read TGTGCTAGCAGCTTCGGAGGGGCTCGGGACCAAGAGACCCAGTACTTC.